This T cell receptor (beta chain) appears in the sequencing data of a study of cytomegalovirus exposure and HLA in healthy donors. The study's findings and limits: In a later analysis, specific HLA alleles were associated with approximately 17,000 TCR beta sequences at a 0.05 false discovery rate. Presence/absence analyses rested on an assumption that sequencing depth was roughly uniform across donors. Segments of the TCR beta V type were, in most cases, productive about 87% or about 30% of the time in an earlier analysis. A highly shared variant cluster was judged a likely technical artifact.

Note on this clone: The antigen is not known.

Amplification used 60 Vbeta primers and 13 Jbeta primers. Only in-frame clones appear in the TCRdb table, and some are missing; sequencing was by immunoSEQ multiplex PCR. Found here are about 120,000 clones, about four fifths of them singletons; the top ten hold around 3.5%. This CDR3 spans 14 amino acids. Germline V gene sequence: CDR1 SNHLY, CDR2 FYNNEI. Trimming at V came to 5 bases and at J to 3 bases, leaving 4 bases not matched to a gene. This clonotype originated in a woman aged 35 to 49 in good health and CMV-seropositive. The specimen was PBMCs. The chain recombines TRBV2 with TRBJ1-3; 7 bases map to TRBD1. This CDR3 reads CASSSDRVGNTIYF. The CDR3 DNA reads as TGTGCCAGCAGTTCCGACAGGGTTGGAAACACCATATATTTT.